Listed below are T cell receptor beta chains from one sample, sequenced in a study of shared clonotypes between healthy human individuals. Repertoires were generated with immunoSEQ multiplex PCR, while TCRdb's copy carries only in-frame clones and drops some. Here the sample spans over a million clones, around 98% being singletons. What was sequenced was naive CD4+ T cells sorted from blood. These TCRs come from a man aged 30 to 39 in good health. Both conserved end residues are part of each CDR3. Each record gives: J gene, D gene, V gene, clone size, CDR3 protein, CDR3 DNA. A D gene is named only where the DNA matches it firmly. Part of the rows lack a size; the others show once, few, many or a class for expanded clones.

TRBJ2-7 - TRBV19 - CATSGLSYEQYF TGTGCCACCAGTGGACTCTCCTACGAGCAGTACTTC
TRBJ1-1 - TRBV5-4 once CASSLEGGTEAFF TGTGCCAGCAGCTTGGAAGGAGGTACTGAAGCTTTCTTT
TRBJ1-2 - TRBV10-3 once CAISESVGYYGYTF TGTGCCATCAGTGAGTCAGTGGGGTACTATGGCTACACCTTC
TRBJ1-4 - TRBV5-4 - CASSLYGNEKLFF TGTGCCAGCAGCTTGTACGGGAATGAAAAACTGTTTTTT
TRBJ2-1 - TRBV6-1 - CASREGVNEQFF TGTGCCAGCAGAGAAGGGGTTAATGAGCAGTTCTTC
TRBJ2-2 TRBD1 TRBV25-1 - CASSVIGTGLAGELFF TGTGCCAGCAGTGTTATCGGGACAGGGCTCGCCGGGGAGCTGTTTTTT
TRBJ1-5 - TRBV2 - CASRTELSNQPQHF TGTGCCAGCAGGACGGAACTAAGCAATCAGCCCCAGCATTTT
TRBJ1-5 - TRBV6-6 - CATRRGQSSNQPQHF TGTGCCACACGGAGAGGACAGAGCAGCAATCAGCCCCAGCATTTT
TRBJ2-1 - TRBV18 - CASSPRGSYNEQFF TGTGCCAGCTCACCGAGGGGCTCCTACAATGAGCAGTTCTTC
TRBJ2-3 - TRBV9 - CASSNQGTDTQYF TGTGCCAGCAGCAATCAAGGCACAGATACGCAGTATTTT
TRBJ2-7 TRBD2 TRBV28 - CASSTGTSGRTFYEQYF TGTGCCAGCAGTACAGGGACTAGCGGGAGGACATTCTACGAGCAGTACTTC
TRBJ1-1 - TRBV7-9 - CASSLLHTEAFF TGTGCCAGCAGCTTACTGCACACTGAAGCTTTCTTT
TRBJ2-7 - TRBV9 - CASSSGTFYEQYF TGTGCCAGCAGCTCCGGGACTTTCTACGAGCAGTACTTC
TRBJ2-1 - TRBV6-1 - CASSIKSNNEQFF TGTGCCAGCAGTATCAAGAGCAACAATGAGCAGTTCTTC
TRBJ2-7 TRBD1 TRBV27 - CASSLRRRDRGHEQYF TGTGCCAGCAGTCTGAGACGCCGGGACAGGGGCCACGAGCAGTACTTC
TRBJ2-7 TRBD2 TRBV11-2 - CASSMGAGGGYEQYF TGTGCCAGCAGCATGGGGGCGGGGGGAGGCTACGAGCAGTACTTC
TRBJ2-5 - TRBV6-9 - CASSTNGTQYF TGTGCCAGCAGTACGAACGGGACCCAGTACTTC
TRBJ2-1 - TRBV4-1 - CASSHGSNIPSNEQFF TGCGCCAGCAGCCATGGGAGTAACATCCCCAGCAATGAGCAGTTCTTC
TRBJ1-1 - TRBV5-1 - CASSRNNMNTEAFF TGCGCCAGCAGCCGAAATAATATGAACACTGAAGCTTTCTTT
TRBJ2-7 - TRBV30 - CAWRPKGKTSHEQYF TGTGCCTGGAGGCCAAAGGGGAAAACTTCCCACGAGCAGTACTTC
TRBJ2-5 TRBD2 TRBV29-1 - CSVVGGDLQETQYF TGCAGCGTCGTGGGGGGGGACCTCCAAGAGACCCAGTACTTC
TRBJ2-1 - TRBV10-2 - CASSEPTRGHTEQFF TGCGCCAGCAGTGAGCCGACTAGGGGGCACACCGAGCAGTTCTTC
TRBJ2-1 - TRBV28 - CASSLLEGVNNEQFF TGTGCCAGCAGTTTACTTGAGGGAGTGAACAATGAGCAGTTCTTC
TRBJ2-7 TRBD1 TRBV10-3 - CAIRTGTGGSYEQYF TGTGCCATCAGGACCGGGACAGGGGGCTCCTACGAGCAGTACTTC
TRBJ2-7 - TRBV5-5 - CASSSGTRPDLRYEQYF TGTGCCAGCAGCTCCGGGACCCGTCCCGATCTCCGATACGAGCAGTACTTC
TRBJ2-3 TRBD2 TRBV5-4 - CASSLTSGPDTQYF TGTGCCAGCAGCTTGACTAGCGGGCCAGATACGCAGTATTTT
TRBJ2-3 - TRBV30 - CAWRAFTDTQYF TGTGCCTGGAGGGCGTTCACAGATACGCAGTATTTT
TRBJ1-2 - TRBV29-1 - CSVVSNYGYTF TGCAGCGTCGTAAGTAACTATGGCTACACCTTC
TRBJ2-3 - TRBV6-5 - CASSYQATITTDTQYF TGTGCCAGCAGTTACCAGGCGACAATTACCACAGATACGCAGTATTTT
TRBJ2-1 - TRBV30 - CAWSGHAAEQFF TGTGCCTGGAGTGGCCACGCCGCTGAGCAGTTCTTC
TRBJ1-4 - TRBV7-6 - CASSLLGKGEKLFF TGTGCCAGCAGCTTATTGGGGAAGGGTGAAAAACTGTTTTTT
TRBJ2-7 - TRBV29-1 - CSVVDSPYEQYF TGCAGCGTTGTGGACAGTCCCTACGAGCAGTACTTC
TRBJ2-3 - TRBV9 once CASSVVATVFRDTQYF TGTGCCAGCAGCGTAGTAGCGACAGTCTTTCGCGATACGCAGTATTTT
TRBJ2-2 - TRBV5-8 - CASSSPGTGELFF TGTGCCAGCAGCTCCCCGGGCACCGGGGAGCTGTTTTTT
TRBJ2-5 - TRBV9 - CASSVGGLQETQYF TGTGCCAGCAGCGTAGGAGGGTTGCAAGAGACCCAGTACTTC
TRBJ2-5 TRBD2 TRBV25-1 - CASSGGTSGSGIRETQYF TGTGCCAGCAGTGGAGGGACTAGCGGGAGTGGGATCAGGGAGACCCAGTACTTC
TRBJ2-1 - TRBV28 - CASSLGAKRSYNEQFF TGTGCCAGCAGTTTAGGGGCCAAAAGGTCATACAATGAGCAGTTCTTC
TRBJ1-2 TRBD1 TRBV28 - CASSRQGDPNLYGYTF TGTGCCAGCAGCCGACAGGGAGATCCTAACCTATATGGCTACACCTTC
TRBJ1-5 - TRBV7-9 - CASSSGNQPQHF TGTGCCAGCAGCTCCGGCAATCAGCCCCAGCATTTT
TRBJ2-1 - TRBV10-2 - CASMSSYNEQFF TGCGCCAGCATGAGTTCCTACAATGAGCAGTTCTTC
TRBJ2-1 TRBD2 TRBV7-3 - CASSPTSGSLREQFF TGTGCCAGCAGCCCGACTAGCGGGAGTCTTCGGGAGCAGTTCTTC
TRBJ1-4 - TRBV5-4 - CASSLGRTRGPEKLFF TGTGCCAGCAGCTTGGGGAGAACCAGGGGCCCAGAAAAACTGTTTTTT
TRBJ2-7 - TRBV27 - CASSYFGRGSYEQYF TGTGCCAGCAGTTATTTTGGGAGGGGGTCCTACGAGCAGTACTTC
TRBJ2-2 - TRBV6-5 - CASSPTWNTGELFF TGTGCCAGCAGTCCCACGTGGAACACCGGGGAGCTGTTTTTT
TRBJ2-1 - TRBV18 - CASSPGPGNEQFF TGTGCCAGCTCACCGGGACCCGGCAATGAGCAGTTCTTC
TRBJ2-5 - TRBV9 - CASSSGGFRETQYF TGTGCCAGCAGCTCAGGGGGGTTTCGCGAGACCCAGTACTTC
TRBJ2-5 - TRBV5-4 - CASSSPYMRRETQYF TGTGCCAGCAGCTCTCCCTACATGCGGCGGGAGACCCAGTACTTC
TRBJ2-2 - TRBV19 - CASRLAEGLNTGELFF TGTGCCAGTAGATTGGCTGAGGGACTGAACACCGGGGAGCTGTTTTTT
TRBJ2-3 TRBD1 TRBV19 - CASSTGTVASDTQYF TGTGCCAGTAGTACCGGGACAGTCGCTTCAGATACGCAGTATTTT
TRBJ2-2 TRBD1 TRBV10-1 - CASRRDRAGELFF TGCGCCAGCAGGAGAGACAGGGCCGGGGAGCTGTTTTTT
TRBJ1-2 - TRBV9 - CASSVGGVPAGYTF TGTGCCAGCAGCGTAGGAGGGGTCCCGGCAGGCTACACCTTC
TRBJ1-1 - TRBV7-6 - CASSLAFGREAFF TGTGCCAGCAGCTTAGCGTTTGGCAGAGAAGCTTTCTTT
TRBJ2-2 - TRBV5-1 - CASSLAGIGGTGELFF TGCGCCAGCAGCTTGGCGGGCATAGGGGGAACCGGGGAGCTGTTTTTT
TRBJ2-1 TRBD1 TRBV14 - CASSQEPGQGLYEQFF TGTGCCAGCAGCCAAGAGCCGGGACAGGGTCTATATGAGCAGTTCTTC
TRBJ2-2 - TRBV6-1 - CAATNTGELFF TGTGCCGCCACAAACACCGGGGAGCTGTTTTTT
TRBJ2-1 - TRBV5-6 - CASSPDLGQTSYNEQFF TGTGCCAGCAGCCCGGACTTAGGACAGACTTCCTACAATGAGCAGTTCTTC
TRBJ2-7 - TRBV5-5 - CASSFLSYEQYF TGTGCCAGCAGCTTTTTATCCTACGAGCAGTACTTC
TRBJ2-5 - TRBV7-2 - CASSLGGVYAQYF TGTGCCAGCAGCTTAGGGGGGGTGTATGCCCAGTACTTC
TRBJ2-7 - TRBV11-1 - CASSRKHYEQYF TGTGCCAGCAGCCGAAAACACTACGAGCAGTACTTC